The T cell receptor (beta chain) under discussion was sequenced for a study of T cell responses to AZD1222 COVID-19 vaccine. General study points: Among the donors, most were white British and more were female, and clonal diversity was possibly underestimated. The study identified only five or six AZD1222 recipients as seropositive at baseline.

Germline trimming cut 4 bases from V and 1 base from J; bases unmatched to any gene: 13. CDR1 is SGHTA and CDR2 is FQGNSA in the germline V gene. The CDR3 runs to 18 residues. This clone was observed once. Its antigen remains unidentified. Method: immunoSEQ multiplex PCR; TCRdb's copy keeps in-frame clones and lacks some. The sample consists of about 120,000 clones, approximately 86% of them appearing once. The origin of this receptor is an adult who received the AZD1222 COVID-19 vaccine. The genes are TRBV7-2 and TRBJ2-3; 8 bases are shared with TRBD2. Sequences were derived from peripheral blood, sampled 28 days after the second AZD1222 dose. CDR3 sequence: CASSSSFLPAGGTDTQYF. CDR3 DNA: TGTGCCAGCAGCTCCAGTTTTTTACCAGCGGGGGGCACAGATACGCAGTATTTT.